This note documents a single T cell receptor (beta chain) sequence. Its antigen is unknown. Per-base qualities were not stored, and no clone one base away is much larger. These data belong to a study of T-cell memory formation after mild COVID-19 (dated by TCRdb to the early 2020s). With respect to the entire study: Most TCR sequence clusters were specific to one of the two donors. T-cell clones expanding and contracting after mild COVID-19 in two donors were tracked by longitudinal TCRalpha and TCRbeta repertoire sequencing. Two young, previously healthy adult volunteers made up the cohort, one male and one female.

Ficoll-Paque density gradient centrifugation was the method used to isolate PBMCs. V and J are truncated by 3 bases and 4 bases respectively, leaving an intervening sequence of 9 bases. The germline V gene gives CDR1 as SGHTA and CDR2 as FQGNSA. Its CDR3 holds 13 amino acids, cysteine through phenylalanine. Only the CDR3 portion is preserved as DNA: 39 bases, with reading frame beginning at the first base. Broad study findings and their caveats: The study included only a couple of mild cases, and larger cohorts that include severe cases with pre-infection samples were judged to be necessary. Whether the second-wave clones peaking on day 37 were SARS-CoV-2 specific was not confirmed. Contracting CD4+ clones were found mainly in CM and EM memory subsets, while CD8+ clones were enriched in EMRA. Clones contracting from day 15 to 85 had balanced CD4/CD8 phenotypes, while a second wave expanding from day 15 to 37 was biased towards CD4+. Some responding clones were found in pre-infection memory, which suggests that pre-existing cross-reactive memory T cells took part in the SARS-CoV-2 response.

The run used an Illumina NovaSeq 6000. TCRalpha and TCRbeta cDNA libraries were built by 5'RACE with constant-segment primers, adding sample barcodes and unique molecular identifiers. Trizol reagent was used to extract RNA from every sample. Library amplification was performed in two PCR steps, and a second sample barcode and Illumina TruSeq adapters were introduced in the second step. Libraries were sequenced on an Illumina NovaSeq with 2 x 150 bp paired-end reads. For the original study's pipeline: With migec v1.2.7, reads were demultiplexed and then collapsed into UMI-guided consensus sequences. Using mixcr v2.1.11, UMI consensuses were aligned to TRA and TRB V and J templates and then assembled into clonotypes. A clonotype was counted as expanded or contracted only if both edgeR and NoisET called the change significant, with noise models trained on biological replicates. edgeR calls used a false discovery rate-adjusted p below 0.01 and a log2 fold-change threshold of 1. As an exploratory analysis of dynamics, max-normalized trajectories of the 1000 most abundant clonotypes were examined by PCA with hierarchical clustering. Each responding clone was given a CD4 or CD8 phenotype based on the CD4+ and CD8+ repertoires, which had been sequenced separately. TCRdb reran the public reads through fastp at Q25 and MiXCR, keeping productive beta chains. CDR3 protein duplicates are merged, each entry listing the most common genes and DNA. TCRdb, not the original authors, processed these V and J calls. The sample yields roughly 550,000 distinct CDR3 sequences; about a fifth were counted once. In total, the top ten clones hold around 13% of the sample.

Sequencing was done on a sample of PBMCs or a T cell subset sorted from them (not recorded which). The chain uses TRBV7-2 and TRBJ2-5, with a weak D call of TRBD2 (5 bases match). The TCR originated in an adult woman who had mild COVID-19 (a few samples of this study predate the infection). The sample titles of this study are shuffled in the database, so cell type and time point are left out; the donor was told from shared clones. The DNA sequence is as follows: TGTGCCAGCAGCTTTAATGGACTAGAGACCCAGTACTTC. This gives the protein CASSFNGLETQYF.